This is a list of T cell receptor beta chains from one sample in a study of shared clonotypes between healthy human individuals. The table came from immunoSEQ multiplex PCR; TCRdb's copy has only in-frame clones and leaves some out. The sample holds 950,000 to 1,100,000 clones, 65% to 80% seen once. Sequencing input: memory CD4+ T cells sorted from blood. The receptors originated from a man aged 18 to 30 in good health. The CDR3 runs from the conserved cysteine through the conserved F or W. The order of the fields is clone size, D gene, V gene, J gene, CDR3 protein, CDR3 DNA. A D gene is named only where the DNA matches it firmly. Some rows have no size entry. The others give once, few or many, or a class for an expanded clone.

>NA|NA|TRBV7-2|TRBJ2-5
CASSSTFGVTETQYF
TGTGCCAGCAGCTCCACTTTTGGGGTAACGGAGACCCAGTACTTC
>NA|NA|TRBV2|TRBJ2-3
CASRAGSTDTQYF
TGTGCCAGCAGGGCAGGAAGCACAGATACGCAGTATTTT
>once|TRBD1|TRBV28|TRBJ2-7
CASSFTGQSRYEQYF
TGTGCCAGCAGTTTTACGGGACAGTCGCGCTACGAGCAGTACTTC
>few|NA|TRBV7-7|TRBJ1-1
CASSLGTNTEAFF
TGTGCTAGCAGCTTAGGGACGAACACTGAAGCTTTCTTT
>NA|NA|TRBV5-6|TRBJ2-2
CASSFAQTNTGELFF
TGTGCCAGCAGCTTCGCTCAGACGAACACCGGGGAGCTGTTTTTT
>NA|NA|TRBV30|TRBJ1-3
CAWSVLADTIYF
TGTGCCTGGAGTGTACTAGCGGACACCATATATTTT
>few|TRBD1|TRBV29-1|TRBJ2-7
CSVEGDSSYEQYF
TGCAGCGTTGAAGGGGACAGCTCCTACGAGCAGTACTTC
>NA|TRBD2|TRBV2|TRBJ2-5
CASTPGLAETQYF
TGTGCCAGCACCCCGGGACTAGCAGAGACCCAGTACTTC
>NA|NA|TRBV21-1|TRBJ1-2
CASSKDYGYTF
TGTGCCAGCAGCAAAGACTATGGCTACACCTTC
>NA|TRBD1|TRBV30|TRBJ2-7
CAWSAGTGYYEQYF
TGTGCCTGGAGTGCCGGGACAGGGTACTACGAGCAGTACTTC
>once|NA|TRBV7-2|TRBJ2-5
CASSLELRAQYF
TGTGCCAGCAGCTTAGAACTCCGGGCCCAGTACTTC
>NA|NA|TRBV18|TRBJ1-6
CASSPPGDNSPLHF
TGTGCCAGCTCACCACCGGGGGATAATTCACCCCTCCACTTT
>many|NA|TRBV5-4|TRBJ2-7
CASSRGTQGRYEQYF
TGTGCCAGCAGCCGGGGGACACAAGGACGCTACGAGCAGTACTTC
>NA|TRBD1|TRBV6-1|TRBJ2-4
CATFTRDRVIQYF
TGTGCCACATTCACCCGGGACAGGGTAATTCAGTACTTC
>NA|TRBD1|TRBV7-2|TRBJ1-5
CASSLQGVSNQPQHF
TGTGCCAGCAGCCTCCAGGGGGTTAGCAATCAGCCCCAGCATTTT
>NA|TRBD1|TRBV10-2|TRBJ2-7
CASSEPGQTYEQYF
TGCGCCAGCAGTGAACCGGGACAGACCTACGAGCAGTACTTC
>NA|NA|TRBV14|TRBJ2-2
CASSRNTGILNGELFF
TGTGCCAGCAGCCGCAACACAGGGATACTCAACGGGGAGCTGTTTTTT
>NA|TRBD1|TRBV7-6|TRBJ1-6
CASSPGQGINSPLHF
TGTGCCAGCAGCCCGGGACAGGGCATTAATTCACCCCTCCACTTT
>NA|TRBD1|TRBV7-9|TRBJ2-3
CASSPRGQETDTQYF
TGTGCCAGCAGCCCTAGGGGGCAAGAGACAGATACGCAGTATTTT
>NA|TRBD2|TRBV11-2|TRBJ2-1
CASSLPGLAGDNEQFF
TGTGCCAGCAGCCTACCGGGACTAGCGGGAGATAATGAGCAGTTCTTC
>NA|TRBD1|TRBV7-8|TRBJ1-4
CASSSALDRGNEKLFF
TGTGCCAGCAGCTCCGCCCTGGACAGGGGGAATGAAAAACTGTTTTTT
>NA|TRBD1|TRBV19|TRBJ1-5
CASSTPPAGGGQPQHF
TGTGCCAGTAGTACCCCCCCCGCAGGGGGCGGTCAGCCCCAGCATTTT
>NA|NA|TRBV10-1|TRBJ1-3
CAHARGNTIYF
TGCGCCCACGCTCGGGGAAACACCATATATTTT
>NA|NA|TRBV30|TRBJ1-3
CAWSLSGEKNTIYF
TGTGCCTGGAGTCTCTCAGGGGAAAAAAACACCATATATTTT
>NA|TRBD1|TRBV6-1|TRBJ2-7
CASRGGTGSYEQYF
TGTGCCAGCAGGGGGGGGACAGGGTCCTACGAGCAGTACTTC
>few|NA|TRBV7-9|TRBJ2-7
CASSLGAGSYEQYF
TGTGCCAGCAGCTTAGGGGCGGGCTCCTACGAGCAGTACTTC
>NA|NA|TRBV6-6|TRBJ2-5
CASSYSFPRTGETQYF
TGTGCCAGCAGTTACTCTTTTCCCCGGACGGGAGAGACCCAGTACTTC
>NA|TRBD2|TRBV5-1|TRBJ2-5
CASSGRSGGAETQYF
TGCGCCAGCAGCGGTAGAAGCGGGGGGGCGGAGACCCAGTACTTC
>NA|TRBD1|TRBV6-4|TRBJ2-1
CASSDSKGQGAHEQFF
TGTGCCAGCAGTGACTCGAAAGGACAGGGGGCCCATGAGCAGTTCTTC
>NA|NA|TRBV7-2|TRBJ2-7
CASSLAEGVNEQYF
TGTGCCAGCAGCTTAGCCGAGGGAGTCAACGAGCAGTACTTC
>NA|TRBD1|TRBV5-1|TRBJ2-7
CASSSPGQGFSYEQYF
TGCGCCAGCAGCTCCCCGGGACAGGGGTTCTCCTACGAGCAGTACTTC
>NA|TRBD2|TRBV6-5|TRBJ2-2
CASTRTSGETGELFF
TGTGCCAGCACCCGGACTAGCGGGGAAACCGGGGAGCTGTTTTTT
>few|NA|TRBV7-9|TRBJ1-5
CASSVDLGPQHF
TGTGCCAGCAGCGTTGACCTCGGGCCCCAGCATTTT
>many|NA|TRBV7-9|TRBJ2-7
CASSPSDEQYF
TGTGCCAGCAGCCCTTCGGACGAGCAGTACTTC
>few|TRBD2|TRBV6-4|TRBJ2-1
CASSDKGGSNEQFF
TGTGCCAGCAGTGATAAGGGCGGGAGCAATGAGCAGTTCTTC
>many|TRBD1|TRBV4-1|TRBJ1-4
CASSQQNRGWEKLFF
TGCGCCAGCAGCCAACAAAACAGGGGTTGGGAAAAACTGTTTTTT
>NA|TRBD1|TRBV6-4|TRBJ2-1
CASSALQGAEANEQFF
TGTGCCAGCAGTGCCCTCCAGGGGGCGGAGGCCAATGAGCAGTTCTTC